What follows are 10 T cell receptor beta chains derived from one specimen sequenced in a study of EBV T-cell therapy then PD-1 blockade in nasopharyngeal carcinoma. No antigen is known for these receptors. Time point here: 266 days after commencement of treatment, after nivolumab therapy. The sample's treatment: AdE1-LMPpoly-expanded autologous EBV-specific T-cell therapy followed by anti-PD-1 nivolumab. Libraries were prepared by immunoSEQ multiplex PCR; TCRdb keeps only in-frame clonotypes and omits some of them. The sample carries about 21,000 clones, around 84% recorded once. Specimen: CD8+ T cells from blood, collected at roughly day 290 from a patient whose treatment included autologous EBV-specific T cells and nivolumab. These receptors originate from a man aged 35 to 55 with nasopharyngeal carcinoma.

To note about this clone: The germline gene is not matched at one end of the junction; a read error may be the cause. The chain recombines TRBV27 with TRBJ1-2; possibly TRBD1 for D (5 bases). This CDR3 is 15 amino acids long. Per germline, CDR1 MNHEY and CDR2 SMNVEV (reference sequence). This CDR3 is CASTRQEGLNYGHTF. CDR3 in DNA: TGTGCCAGCACCCGGCAGGAGGGGCTAAACTATGGCCACACCTTC.

The CDR3 reads CASPGDTRGGYTF. As DNA, the CDR3 is TGTGCCTCCCCAGGGGATACCCGCGGGGGCTACACCTTC. This chain links TRBV12-3 or TRBV12-4 with TRBJ1-2; tentative D call: TRBD1 (6 bases). The V end lost 11 bases, the J end lost 8 bases, and 21 bases lay between the germline ends. The CDR3 has 13 amino acids.

V is TRBV6-1 and J is TRBJ1-1; unclear D gene. CDR1 and CDR2 from the germline V gene are MNHNS and SASEGT. The CDR3 has 13 amino acids. Trimming cost V 3 bases and J 0 bases, with 5 bases left between them. CDR3 loop: CASSDSLNTEAFF. For the CDR3, the DNA is TGTGCCAGCAGTGACAGCCTGAACACTGAAGCTTTCTTT.

The chain recombines TRBV4-3 with TRBJ2-3, with D possibly called TRBD1 or TRBD2 (5 bases each). With 0 bases removed from V and 3 bases from J, the gap between germline ends came to 13 bases. The CDR3 covers 16 residues. Germline V gene lookup returns CDR1 LGHNA and CDR2 YSLEER. CDR3 nucleotide sequence: TGCGCCAGCAGCCAAGATTGGGGCAGGGAGACAGATACGCAGTATTTT. Its translation: CASSQDWGRETDTQYF.

This chain joins TRBV29-1 and TRBJ1-2; D perhaps matches TRBD1 (5 bases). This CDR3 has 14 amino acids. The germline V gene encodes CDR1 SQVTM and CDR2 ANQGSEA. V was clipped by 5 bases and J by 2 bases, with 15 bases between them. CDR3 coding DNA: TGCAGCGTTATCCGGGACCAAGTCAACTATGGCTACACCTTC. It specifies CSVIRDQVNYGYTF.

A single count supports this clone. V gene TRBV10-3 combines with J gene TRBJ2-1; either TRBD1 or TRBD2 may supply D (6 bases each). The V end lost 4 bases, the J end lost 2 bases, and 12 bases lay between the germline ends. The CDR3 loop spans 15 amino acids. Germline V gene data show CDR1 as ENHRY and CDR2 as SYGVKD. CDR3 region: CAISGRGVPYNEQFF. In DNA form, the CDR3 reads TGTGCCATCAGTGGAAGGGGGGTTCCCTACAATGAGCAGTTCTTC.

The J gene is TRBJ1-1, the V gene TRBV9, with TRBD1 matching 9 bases. The CDR3 has 16 residues. Germline CDR1 reads SGDLS; CDR2 reads YYNGEE. The V segment lost 0 bases and the J segment 4 bases; nucleotides outside the gene matches: 7. This chain's CDR3 is CASSVGVGQGRTEAFF. DNA of the CDR3: TGTGCCAGCAGCGTAGGGGTGGGACAGGGTCGCACTGAAGCTTTCTTT.

The J gene is TRBJ1-1, the V gene TRBV28; D possibly corresponds to TRBD1 (6 bases). In germline, CDR1 is MDHEN, CDR2 SYDVKM. The CDR3 runs to 15 residues. Trimming stripped 2 bases from V and 1 base from J, with 11 bases between. This CDR3 reads CASSLTTGANTEAFF. The CDR3 DNA reads TGTGCCAGCAGTTTAACGACAGGCGCGAACACTGAAGCTTTCTTT.

This chain links TRBV15 with TRBJ2-4, with TRBD1 matching 11 bases. J gave up 7 bases and V 0 bases, and 5 bases lay outside the gene matches. This CDR3 has 16 amino acids. Germline CDR1 and CDR2: LNHNV and YYDKDF (reference sequence). CDR3 bases: TGTGCCACCAGCAGAGATCCCGGGACAGGGGGGAACATTCAGTACTTC. As protein: CATSRDPGTGGNIQYF.

This clone occurred once. The J gene is TRBJ1-4, the V gene TRBV6-5, with D perhaps TRBD1 (6 bases). There are 14 residues in the CDR3. CDR1 is MNHEY and CDR2 is SVGAGI in the germline V gene. V lost 6 bases and J lost 4, with 12 bases in between. The CDR3 region has the DNA TGTGCCAGCAGCCTCGGACAGCTTAATGAAAAACTGTTTTTT. Translation: CASSLGQLNEKLFF.